This paragraph covers one TCR beta chain sequence. Its antigen is undetermined. The data belong to a study of T-cell memory formation after mild COVID-19. Study-level information: Largely donor-specific TCR clusters were found.

TCRdb re-called the 5' RACE reads with MiXCR, one entry per CDR3 protein. This sample has around 500,000 distinct CDR3 sequences, with over 15% found just once. Study-wide results and limits: For contracting clones, CD4+ ones sat mainly in CM and EM, CD8+ in EMRA.

Trimming removed 5 bases at V and 5 bases at J, with 18 bases between. CDR3 length: 16 amino acids. This receptor was identified in an adult woman who had mild COVID-19 (a few samples of this study predate the infection). Cell type and time point are not known. The J gene is TRBJ1-4, the V gene TRBV12-3 or TRBV12-4; TRBD1 might be the D (6 bases). Sequenced sample: PBMCs or a T cell subset sorted from them (not recorded which). The CDR3 DNA reads TGTGCCAGCAGTGCCCTACAGGGACTCCCGAATGAAAAACTGTTTTTT. Protein: CASSALQGLPNEKLFF.